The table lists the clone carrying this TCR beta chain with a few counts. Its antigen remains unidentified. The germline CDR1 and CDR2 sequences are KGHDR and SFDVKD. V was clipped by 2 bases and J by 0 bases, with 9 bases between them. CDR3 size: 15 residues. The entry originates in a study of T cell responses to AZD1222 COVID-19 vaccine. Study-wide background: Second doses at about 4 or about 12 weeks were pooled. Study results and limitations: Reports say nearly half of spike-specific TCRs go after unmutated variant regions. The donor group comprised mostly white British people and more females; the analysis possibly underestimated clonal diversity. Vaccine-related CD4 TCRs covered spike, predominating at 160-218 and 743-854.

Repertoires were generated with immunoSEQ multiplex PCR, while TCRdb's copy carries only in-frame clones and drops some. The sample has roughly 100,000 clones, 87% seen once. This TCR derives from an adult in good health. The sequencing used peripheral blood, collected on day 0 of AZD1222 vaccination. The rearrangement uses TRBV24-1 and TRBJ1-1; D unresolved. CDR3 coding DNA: TGTGCCACCAGTGATTCTGACGGCCTGAACACTGAAGCTTTCTTT. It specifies CATSDSDGLNTEAFF.